The 22 T cell receptor beta chains below were found in one sample sequenced in a study of ipilimumab plus nivolumab after autologous stem cell transplantation (dated by TCRdb to the early 2020s). The library was built by means of the immunoSEQ multiplex PCR assay. Sourced from immuneACCESS, this table was stored by TCRdb with only in-frame sequences that have V and J called. A share of the clones is absent; for the studies checked, an unresolved V gene accounts for under half, and the remainder has no known explanation. This sample is represented by tens of thousands of clones; around 93% of them were singletons. The ten top clones hold approximately 1% of the sample. The source was PBMCs, collected in a trial of ipilimumab plus nivolumab as post-transplant consolidation. The receptor source for this set is a male donor with multiple myeloma.

J is TRBJ2-5 and V is TRBV19; 11 bases fit TRBD1. CDR1 and CDR2 from the germline V gene are LNHDA and SQIVND (reference sequence). The CDR3 is made up of 18 amino acids. The trim removed 6 bases at V and 5 bases at J, leaving 17 bases unmatched. CDR3 sequence (DNA): TGTGCCAGTAGCCGAGGGACAGGGGGTTTGGGAACTTTTGAGACCCAGTACTTC. Protein sequence: CASSRGTGGLGTFETQYF.

V gene TRBV14 combines with J gene TRBJ2-3; D not certain. V was trimmed by 5 bases and J by 4 bases, leaving 1 base between them. Per the germline V gene, CDR1 is SGHDN and CDR2 is FVKESK. The CDR3 runs 10 residues. The CDR3 region has the DNA TGTGCCAGCAGCTCAGATACGCAGTATTTT. The encoded protein is CASSSDTQYF.

The sample holds a few counts of this clone. This rearrangement joins TRBV28 to TRBJ2-7, with 9 nucleotides matching TRBD2. Losses at the gene ends were 6 bases for V and 3 bases for J; bases not matched to a gene: 6. This CDR3 spans 14 amino acids. Germline CDR1 reads MDHEN; CDR2 reads SYDVKM. The CDR3 DNA follows: TGTGCCAGCAGGACTAGCGGAGCCGTCTACGAGCAGTACTTC. Amino acids: CASRTSGAVYEQYF.

The chain employs TRBV29-1 and TRBJ2-2; 9 bases are shared with TRBD2. The CDR3 contains 14 residues. Germline values: CDR1 SQVTM, CDR2 ANQGSEA. J gave up 2 bases and V 5 bases, and 3 bases lay outside the gene matches. CDR3 region: CSVSGRYNTGELFF. CDR3 DNA sequence: TGCAGCGTTAGCGGGAGGTACAACACCGGGGAGCTGTTTTTT.

The chain couples TRBV7-9 to TRBJ2-2; D not resolved. Between the trimmed V and J ends, which lost 1 base and 4 bases, there was a span of 10 bases. There are 15 residues in the CDR3. Germline CDR1 is SEHNR and CDR2 is FQNEAQ (reference sequence). CDR3 coding DNA: TGTGCCAGCAGCTTAGTGGCGTATAGCACCGGGGAGCTGTTTTTT. Translating it yields CASSLVAYSTGELFF.

V gene TRBV5-4 combines with J gene TRBJ2-6, with unresolved D. CDR3 size: 15 residues. V lost 0 bases and J lost 0, with 4 bases in between. CDR1 and CDR2 from the germline V gene are SGHNT and YYREEE (reference sequence). For the CDR3, the DNA is TGTGCCAGCAGCTTGGAAGGCTCTGGGGCCAACGTCCTGACTTTC. It specifies CASSLEGSGANVLTF.

This chain joins TRBV7-2 and TRBJ2-5; weak D call: TRBD1 (6 bases). The V gene's germline CDR1 is SGHTA and CDR2 FQGNSA. The V and J ends lost 1 base and 5 bases respectively, with 14 bases between them. The CDR3 runs 15 residues. The CDR3 protein is CASSLVAGEGETQYF. CDR3 in DNA: TGTGCCAGCAGCTTAGTCGCAGGGGAAGGGGAGACCCAGTACTTC.

This CDR3 reads CASSPKLARTDTQYF. Here the CDR3 DNA reads TGTGCCAGCTCACCAAAACTAGCGAGGACAGATACGCAGTATTTT. V is TRBV18 and J is TRBJ2-3, with 7 nucleotides matching TRBD2. V gave up 2 bases and J gave up 3 bases; unmatched junction bases: 5. CDR3 size: 15 residues. Germline V lookup: CDR1 KGHSH, CDR2 LQKENI.

This chain uses TRBV4-2 with TRBJ2-5; D is possibly TRBD1 or TRBD2 (6 bases each). This CDR3 has 14 residues. Germline values: CDR1 LGHNA, CDR2 YNFKEQ. V was trimmed by 3 bases and J by 7 bases, leaving 15 bases between them. DNA for the CDR3: TGTGCCAGCAGCCACCCCGAACAGGGAGGGACCCAGTACTTC. This translates into CASSHPEQGGTQYF.

The rearrangement uses TRBV6-5 and TRBJ2-5; 7 bases map to TRBD2. The CDR3 extends over 15 amino acids. Germline-derived CDR1 and CDR2 are MNHEY and SVGAGI. Trimming at V came to 7 bases and at J to 4 bases, leaving 12 bases not matched to a gene. The CDR3 nucleotides are TGTGCCAGCACCCCTGGGGGGGTTTGGGGAGAGACCCAGTACTTC. Protein: CASTPGGVWGETQYF.

In its sample, this clone was seen once. This sequence joins TRBV7-9 and TRBJ1-1, with 8 bases identical to TRBD1. The CDR3 runs to 14 residues. Germline trimming cut 6 bases from V and 5 bases from J; bases unmatched to any gene: 8. Germline V CDR1 and CDR2: SEHNR, FQNEAQ (reference sequence). CDR3 in amino acids: CASSPGGVGTEAFF. For the CDR3, the DNA is TGTGCCAGCAGTCCAGGGGGCGTCGGGACTGAAGCTTTCTTT. Filled out from reference TRBV7-9 and TRBJ1-1, the complete variable domain reads DTGVSQNPRHKITKRGQNVTFRCDPISEHNRLYWYRQTLGQGPEFLTYFQNEAQLEKSRLLSDRFSAERPKGSFSTLEIQRTEQGDSAMYLCASSPGGVGTEAFFGQGTRLTVV.

The chain carries TRBV4-1 and TRBJ2-2, with TRBD2 identical over 12 bases. Germline V gives CDR1 MGHRA, CDR2 YSYEKL. The CDR3 contains 18 residues. The trim removed 1 base at V and 7 bases at J, leaving 10 bases unmatched. CDR3 protein: CASSQASILAGGGGELFF. The CDR3 DNA follows: TGCGCCAGCAGCCAAGCCTCTATCCTAGCGGGAGGGGGCGGGGAGCTGTTTTTT.

The chain links TRBV7-9 to TRBJ1-2; 11 bases match TRBD1. Per the germline V gene, CDR1 is SEHNR and CDR2 is FQNEAQ (reference sequence). V shed 3 bases, J shed 3 bases, and the junction held 3 bases outside the gene matches. The CDR3 length is 15 residues. The CDR3 spells CASSLPGQGDYGYTF. CDR3 DNA sequence: TGTGCCAGCAGCTTGCCGGGACAGGGGGACTATGGCTACACCTTC.

V is TRBV28 and J is TRBJ1-2; a possible D gene is TRBD1 (6 bases). CDR1 is MDHEN, CDR2 SYDVKM, per germline. This CDR3 has 15 residues. V was clipped by 3 bases and J by 3 bases, with 14 bases between them. The CDR3 bases are TGTGCCAGCAGTTTGCTAGGGGGAGTTTACTATGGCTACACCTTC. Protein sequence: CASSLLGGVYYGYTF.

This clone was recorded a few times. V is TRBV5-8 and J is TRBJ2-2; D perhaps matches TRBD1 (6 bases). Trimming pared 9 bases from V and 2 bases from J, leaving 14 bases between. The CDR3 extends over 14 amino acids. CDR1 and CDR2 (germline): SGHTS, YDEGEE. The CDR3 DNA reads as TGTGCCACGAGAGGGACAAGAAACACCGGGGAGCTGTTTTTT. It specifies CATRGTRNTGELFF.

This sequence joins TRBV28 and TRBJ1-1; TRBD1 aligns across 9 bases. With 4 bases clipped from V and 2 bases from J, the junction kept 8 bases outside the gene matches. The CDR3 is made up of 16 amino acids. Germline loops: CDR1 MDHEN, CDR2 SYDVKM. The CDR3 sequence is CASSYHRTGVNTEAFF. In DNA, the CDR3 is TGTGCCAGCAGTTACCATAGGACAGGGGTTAACACTGAAGCTTTCTTT.

The genes are TRBV5-1 and TRBJ2-2; D call uncertain. The germline V and J ends were trimmed by 4 bases and 1 base, with 5 bases remaining between them. Per the germline V gene, CDR1 is SGHRS and CDR2 is YFSETQ. The CDR3 runs 13 residues. CDR3: CASSLLNTGELFF. The CDR3 region has the DNA TGCGCCAGCAGCCTATTGAACACCGGGGAGCTGTTTTTT. The whole variable domain, filled in from reference TRBV5-1 and TRBJ2-2, reads KAGVTQTPRYLIKTRGQQVTLSCSPISGHRSVSWYQQTPGQGLQFLFEYFSETQRNKGNFPGRFSGRQFSNSRSEMNVSTLELGDSALYLCASSLLNTGELFFGEGSRLTVL.

The chain couples TRBV7-1 to TRBJ1-6, with D possibly TRBD1 on 6 matching bases. TRBV7-1 is designated an ORF whose function remains uncertain. Trimming cost V 4 bases and J 10 bases, with 17 bases left between them. The CDR3 is made up of 15 amino acids. DNA for the CDR3: TGTGCCAGCAGCTTAGCGGGGGGCAGAGGGTCACCCCTCCACTTT. This encodes CASSLAGGRGSPLHF.

V gene TRBV5-1 combines with J gene TRBJ2-5, with 15 bases aligning to TRBD2. The CDR3 runs 18 residues. Trimming removed 4 bases from V and 5 bases from J; junction bases left unmatched: 12. CDR1 and CDR2 from the germline V gene are SGHRS and YFSETQ. DNA of the CDR3: TGCGCCAGCAGCATCGGACTAGCGGGAGGGGGGCCGAGGGAGACCCAGTACTTC. This encodes CASSIGLAGGGPRETQYF.

The chain combines TRBV5-8 with TRBJ2-7; maybe TRBD1 (5 bases). This CDR3 has 16 residues. Per germline, CDR1 SGHTS and CDR2 YDEGEE. The V end lost 0 bases, the J end lost 6 bases, and 19 bases lay between the germline ends. CDR3 bases: TGTGCCAGCAGCTTGGTTACAGGCCTTAGGGTCTCCGAGCAGTACTTC. It specifies CASSLVTGLRVSEQYF. The full variable domain, completed using reference TRBV5-8 and TRBJ2-7, is EAGVTQSPTHLIKTRGQQATLRCSPISGHTSVYWYQQALGLGLQFLLWYDEGEERNRGNFPPRFSGRQFPNYSSELNVNALELEDSALYLCASSLVTGLRVSEQYFGPGTRLTVT.

V usage is TRBV29-1 and J usage is TRBJ2-7; D may be TRBD1 (6 bases). The germline CDR1 and CDR2 sequences are SQVTM and ANQGSEA. The V end lost 7 bases, the J end lost 3 bases, and 10 bases lay between the germline ends. CDR3 size: 11 residues. CDR3 sequence (DNA): TGCAGCGGGGGGCAGGGCTACGAGCAGTACTTC. Its translation is CSGGQGYEQYF.

This chain connects TRBV18 to TRBJ2-1; D remains unclear. Germline V gene data show CDR1 as KGHSH and CDR2 as LQKENI. There are 14 residues in the CDR3. Trimming left V 2 bases short and J 3 bases short, with 8 bases between. The CDR3 DNA reads TGTGCCAGCTCACCAGACTCCGTCTACAATGAGCAGTTCTTC. This gives the protein CASSPDSVYNEQFF.